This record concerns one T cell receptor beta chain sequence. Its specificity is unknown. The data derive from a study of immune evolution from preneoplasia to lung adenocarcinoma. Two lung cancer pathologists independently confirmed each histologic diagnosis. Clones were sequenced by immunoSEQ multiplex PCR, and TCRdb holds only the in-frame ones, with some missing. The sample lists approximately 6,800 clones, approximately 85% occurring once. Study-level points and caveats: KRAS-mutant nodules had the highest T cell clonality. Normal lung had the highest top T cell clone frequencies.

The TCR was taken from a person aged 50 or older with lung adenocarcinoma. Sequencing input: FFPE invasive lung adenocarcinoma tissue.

CDR3 in amino acids: CASSLVTGETGYTF. The CDR3 coding sequence is TGTGCCAGCAGCTTGGTAACAGGGGAGACTGGCTACACCTTC. The V call is TRBV5-6, the J call TRBJ1-2; TRBD1 agrees at 7 bases. Looked up from germline, CDR1 is SGHDT and CDR2 is YYEEEE. The CDR3 contains 14 residues. V lost 0 bases to trimming and J lost 7 bases; unmatched junction nucleotides: 6.